A selection of T cell receptor beta chains follows, all from one sample in a study of control samples from healthy donors and cancer patients. Clones were sequenced by immunoSEQ multiplex PCR, and TCRdb holds only the in-frame ones, with some missing. This table has approximately 70,000 clones, over 75% appearing once. Source material: PBMCs. Source of these receptors: a woman between 45 and 65 years old with colorectal cancer. CDR3s include the opening cysteine and the closing phenylalanine or tryptophan. The order of the fields is V gene, clone size, J gene, D gene, CDR3 DNA, CDR3 protein. The D gene is left open where the match is weak. Not every row has a clone size; where given, it reads once, few, many or a size class.

V gene: TRBV2
clone size: .
J gene: TRBJ1-4
D gene: TRBD1
CDR3 DNA: TGTGCCAGCAGACCGGGACAGATGGAAAAACTGTTTTTT
CDR3 protein: CASRPGQMEKLFF

V gene: TRBV19
clone size: .
J gene: TRBJ2-7
D gene: .
CDR3 DNA: TGTGCCAGTAGTGTCTCCGCAGGGTTGTGGGACTACGAGCAGTACTTC
CDR3 protein: CASSVSAGLWDYEQYF

V gene: TRBV4-1
clone size: .
J gene: TRBJ1-2
D gene: TRBD1
CDR3 DNA: TGCGCCAGCAGCCAAGATTCCCGCCAGGGGGGCGGCTACACCTTC
CDR3 protein: CASSQDSRQGGGYTF

V gene: TRBV6-5
clone size: .
J gene: TRBJ2-3
D gene: TRBD2
CDR3 DNA: TGTGCCAGCGGCCTAGCGGCCACAGATACGCAGTATTTT
CDR3 protein: CASGLAATDTQYF

V gene: TRBV2
clone size: .
J gene: TRBJ2-5
D gene: .
CDR3 DNA: TGTGCCAGCAGTGCGGAACAGGGACGAGAGACCCAGTACTTC
CDR3 protein: CASSAEQGRETQYF

V gene: TRBV5-1
clone size: .
J gene: TRBJ2-3
D gene: .
CDR3 DNA: TGCGCCAGCAGCTTGGCGGCCCCAGATACGCAGTATTTT
CDR3 protein: CASSLAAPDTQYF

V gene: TRBV7-8
clone size: .
J gene: TRBJ1-5
D gene: .
CDR3 DNA: TGTGCCAGCAGCTTAGCATCTGGGTTGGTCGTTCAGCCCCAGCATTTT
CDR3 protein: CASSLASGLVVQPQHF

V gene: TRBV7-3
clone size: .
J gene: TRBJ2-2
D gene: TRBD2
CDR3 DNA: TGTGCCAGCAGCTCCCCAACTAGCGGGATGAACACCGGGGAGCTGTTTTTT
CDR3 protein: CASSSPTSGMNTGELFF

V gene: TRBV7-2
clone size: .
J gene: TRBJ2-1
D gene: .
CDR3 DNA: TGTGCCAGCAGCTTCGCGACAGATTGGAATGAGCAGTTCTTC
CDR3 protein: CASSFATDWNEQFF

V gene: TRBV6-5
clone size: .
J gene: TRBJ2-7
D gene: .
CDR3 DNA: TGTGCCAGCAGTCCGTCGGGAGAGTACGAGCAGTACTTC
CDR3 protein: CASSPSGEYEQYF

V gene: TRBV24-1
clone size: .
J gene: TRBJ2-3
D gene: TRBD1
CDR3 DNA: TGTGCCACCAGTGACCCCTCCGGTGAGGGGGCGGGCACAGATACGCAGTATTTT
CDR3 protein: CATSDPSGEGAGTDTQYF

V gene: TRBV2
clone size: .
J gene: TRBJ1-5
D gene: .
CDR3 DNA: TGTGCCAGCAGTGAGGGACGGATTATCTATAGCAATCAGCCCCAGCATTTT
CDR3 protein: CASSEGRIIYSNQPQHF

V gene: TRBV27
clone size: .
J gene: TRBJ2-1
D gene: .
CDR3 DNA: TGTGCCAGCAGTTTCATCGGGTCGAATGAGCAGTTCTTC
CDR3 protein: CASSFIGSNEQFF

V gene: TRBV2
clone size: .
J gene: TRBJ1-2
D gene: .
CDR3 DNA: TGTGCCAGCAGTGAAGCGCTTACCTACTTC
CDR3 protein: CASSEALTYF

V gene: TRBV7-9
clone size: .
J gene: TRBJ2-3
D gene: TRBD2
CDR3 DNA: TGTGCCAGCAGTAGCGGGAGGCGCACAGATACGCAGTATTTT
CDR3 protein: CASSSGRRTDTQYF

V gene: TRBV3-1/TRBV3-2
clone size: .
J gene: TRBJ2-7
D gene: TRBD1
CDR3 DNA: TGTGCCAGCAGCCCCGGGACAGGGACCCACGAGCAGTACTTC
CDR3 protein: CASSPGTGTHEQYF

V gene: TRBV5-4
clone size: .
J gene: TRBJ1-2
D gene: .
CDR3 DNA: TGTGCCAGCAGCTACGCAGCAGGGGTTGGCTACACCTTC
CDR3 protein: CASSYAAGVGYTF

V gene: TRBV2
clone size: .
J gene: TRBJ1-2
D gene: .
CDR3 DNA: TGTGCCAGCAGTGAAGAGGCCGAATTGGGACTTTATGGCTACACCTTC
CDR3 protein: CASSEEAELGLYGYTF

V gene: TRBV11-2
clone size: .
J gene: TRBJ2-3
D gene: .
CDR3 DNA: TGTGCCAGCAGCTCCAGACTACGTCCCAGTGGCACAGATACGCAGTATTTT
CDR3 protein: CASSSRLRPSGTDTQYF

V gene: TRBV11-1
clone size: .
J gene: TRBJ1-1
D gene: .
CDR3 DNA: TGTGCCAGCAGCGTTTGGACGGTTTCTACTGAAGCTTTCTTT
CDR3 protein: CASSVWTVSTEAFF

V gene: TRBV28
clone size: .
J gene: TRBJ2-2
D gene: .
CDR3 DNA: TGTGCCAGCAGTCCCGACAGCAACACCGGGGAGCTGTTTTTT
CDR3 protein: CASSPDSNTGELFF

V gene: TRBV7-3
clone size: .
J gene: TRBJ1-2
D gene: .
CDR3 DNA: TGTGCCAGCAGCTTAAACCCGGGGGCCTATGGCTACACCTTC
CDR3 protein: CASSLNPGAYGYTF

V gene: TRBV30
clone size: .
J gene: TRBJ2-3
D gene: .
CDR3 DNA: TGTGCCTGGAGTTTACCGGGGCGGCTCACAGATACGCAGTATTTT
CDR3 protein: CAWSLPGRLTDTQYF

V gene: TRBV12-3/TRBV12-4
clone size: .
J gene: TRBJ2-5
D gene: .
CDR3 DNA: TGTGCCACTACGACAGGCCAAGAGACCCAGTACTTC
CDR3 protein: CATTTGQETQYF

V gene: TRBV30
clone size: .
J gene: TRBJ1-1
D gene: TRBD1
CDR3 DNA: TGTGCCTGGAATTTGGGAGGGGGCGCTGAAGCTTTCTTT
CDR3 protein: CAWNLGGGAEAFF

V gene: TRBV5-5
clone size: .
J gene: TRBJ1-2
D gene: .
CDR3 DNA: TGTGCCAGCAGCCGTCCGGGACGCTCCTATGGCTACACCTTC
CDR3 protein: CASSRPGRSYGYTF

V gene: TRBV18
clone size: .
J gene: TRBJ1-2
D gene: TRBD1
CDR3 DNA: TGTGCCAGCTCACCACAGGGACAGGAACGCGGCTACACCTTC
CDR3 protein: CASSPQGQERGYTF

V gene: TRBV5-4
clone size: .
J gene: TRBJ1-2
D gene: .
CDR3 DNA: TGTGCCAGCAGCTTGGCCGGGCGACAGTCAGAACAATCTCACCCCTTC
CDR3 protein: CASSLAGRQSEQSHPF

V gene: TRBV10-3
clone size: .
J gene: TRBJ1-1
D gene: .
CDR3 DNA: TGTGCCATCAGGGGACAAGGGGTTAACACTGAAGCTTTCTTT
CDR3 protein: CAIRGQGVNTEAFF

V gene: TRBV6-5
clone size: .
J gene: TRBJ1-2
D gene: .
CDR3 DNA: TGTGCCAGCAGTTCTGACAGGAGGGCTGGCTACACCTTC
CDR3 protein: CASSSDRRAGYTF

V gene: TRBV7-9
clone size: .
J gene: TRBJ1-1
D gene: .
CDR3 DNA: TGTGCCAGCAGCTTGCATAACACTGAAGCTTTCTTT
CDR3 protein: CASSLHNTEAFF

V gene: TRBV5-1
clone size: .
J gene: TRBJ1-4
D gene: TRBD1
CDR3 DNA: TGCGCCAGCAGCTTGGTCACAGGGGCGGGTGAAAAACTGTTTTTT
CDR3 protein: CASSLVTGAGEKLFF

V gene: TRBV5-1
clone size: .
J gene: TRBJ2-1
D gene: .
CDR3 DNA: TGCGCCAGCAGCTTTGATGGGTCGGAGGGGAACCAGTTCTTC
CDR3 protein: CASSFDGSEGNQFF

V gene: TRBV5-6
clone size: few
J gene: TRBJ2-7
D gene: .
CDR3 DNA: TGTGCCAGCAGCTTGGTTCAGGGCGACGAGCAGTACTTC
CDR3 protein: CASSLVQGDEQYF

V gene: TRBV2
clone size: .
J gene: TRBJ2-7
D gene: .
CDR3 DNA: TGTGCCAGCACTGGGGAGACTACCTACGAGCAGTACTTC
CDR3 protein: CASTGETTYEQYF

V gene: TRBV28
clone size: .
J gene: TRBJ1-3
D gene: .
CDR3 DNA: TGTGCCAGCAGTTTACCCAGGCGCTCTGGAAACACCATATATTTT
CDR3 protein: CASSLPRRSGNTIYF

V gene: TRBV10-1
clone size: .
J gene: TRBJ2-2
D gene: .
CDR3 DNA: TGCGCCAGCAGTCAGGACGGGAGTTTCGCCCGGGAGCTGTTTTTT
CDR3 protein: CASSQDGSFARELFF

V gene: TRBV10-3
clone size: .
J gene: TRBJ2-5
D gene: .
CDR3 DNA: TGTGCCATCAGTGGGCGGGGCCAAGAGACCCAGTACTTC
CDR3 protein: CAISGRGQETQYF

V gene: TRBV30
clone size: .
J gene: TRBJ1-3
D gene: .
CDR3 DNA: TGTGCCTGGACGCCGGGAGGTATTGCTGGAAACACCATATATTTT
CDR3 protein: CAWTPGGIAGNTIYF

V gene: TRBV6-5
clone size: .
J gene: TRBJ2-7
D gene: TRBD2
CDR3 DNA: TGTGCCAGCAGTCCCCTAGCGGCCGGACGCGAGCAGTACTTC
CDR3 protein: CASSPLAAGREQYF